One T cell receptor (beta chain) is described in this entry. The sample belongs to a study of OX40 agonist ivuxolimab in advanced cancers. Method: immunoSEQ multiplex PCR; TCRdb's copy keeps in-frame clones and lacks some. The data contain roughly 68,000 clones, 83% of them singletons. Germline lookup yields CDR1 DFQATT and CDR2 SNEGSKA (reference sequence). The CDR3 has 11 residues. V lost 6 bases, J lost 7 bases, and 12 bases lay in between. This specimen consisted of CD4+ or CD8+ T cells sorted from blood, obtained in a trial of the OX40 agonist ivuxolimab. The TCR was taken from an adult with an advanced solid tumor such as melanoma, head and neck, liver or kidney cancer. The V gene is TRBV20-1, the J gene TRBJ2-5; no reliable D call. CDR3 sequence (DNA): TGCAGTGCCGAGGACCTTGGGACCCAGTACTTC. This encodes CSAEDLGTQYF.